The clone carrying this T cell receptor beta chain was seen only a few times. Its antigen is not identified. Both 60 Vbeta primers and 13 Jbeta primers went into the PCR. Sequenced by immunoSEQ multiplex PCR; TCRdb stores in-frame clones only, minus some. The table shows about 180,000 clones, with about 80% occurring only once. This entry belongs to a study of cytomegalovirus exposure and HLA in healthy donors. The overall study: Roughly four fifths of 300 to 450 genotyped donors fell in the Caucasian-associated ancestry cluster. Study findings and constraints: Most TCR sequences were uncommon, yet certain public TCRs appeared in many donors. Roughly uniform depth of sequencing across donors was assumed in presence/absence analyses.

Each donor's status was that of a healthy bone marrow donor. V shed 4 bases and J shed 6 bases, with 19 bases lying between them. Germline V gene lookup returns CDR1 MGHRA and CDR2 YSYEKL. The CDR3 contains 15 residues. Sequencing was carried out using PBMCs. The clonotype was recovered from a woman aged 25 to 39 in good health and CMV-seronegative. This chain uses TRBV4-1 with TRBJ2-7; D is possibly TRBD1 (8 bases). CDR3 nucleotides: TGCGCCAGCAGCCGGACAGGGACTACCTACTCCGAGCAGTACTTC. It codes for CASSRTGTTYSEQYF.